This T cell receptor beta chain stems from a study of CD8 T cells in Susac syndrome. Overall study results and limits: The authors acknowledged that the study's TCR sequencing and HLA analysis involved relatively few individuals.

Matching for age and sex applied to the controls, who were healthy donors. It was with random hexamers that roughly 0.5 to 1 ug RNA was reverse transcribed. Using its own MiXCR run on the immunoSEQ multiplex PCR reads, TCRdb lists one record per CDR3 protein. Of approximately 100,000 distinct CDR3 sequences listed, 80% to 95% are singletons. Worth noting for this clonotype: Its antigen is not known.

Sample: CD4+ T cells from PBMCs. The TCR sequence derives from a human donor in good health.

The DNA of the CDR3 is TGTGCCAGCAGCGTACGTTGGGGCACAGATACGCAGTATTTT. Its translation: CASSVRWGTDTQYF. The V gene is TRBV9, the J gene TRBJ2-3; D is ambiguous. The CDR3 consists of 14 residues. V lost 1 base and J lost 1, with 7 bases in between. Germline V gene data show CDR1 as SGDLS and CDR2 as YYNGEE.